The rows below give T cell receptor beta chains drawn from one sample of a study of blood T cell repertoires in COVID-19. Using immunoSEQ multiplex PCR, the repertoire was profiled, and TCRdb retains in-frame clones only, with some absent. This table has 300,000 to 400,000 clones, 85% to 90% appearing once. The sample taken for sequencing was PBMCs or T cells enriched from blood (not recorded which). Receptor source: a woman aged 25 to 39 with acute COVID-19. Both conserved end residues are part of each CDR3. The order of the fields is J gene, D gene, V gene, clone size, CDR3 protein, CDR3 DNA. The D gene is left open where the match is weak. Rows give clone size only sometimes, using once, few, many, or a class for an expanded clone.

J: TRBJ2-3; D: -; V: TRBV29-1; size: -; CDR3: CSVVGGRTDTQYF; DNA: TGCAGCGTTGTGGGGGGACGCACAGATACGCAGTATTTT
J: TRBJ2-1; D: TRBD2; V: TRBV27; size: -; CDR3: CASAGVSSYNEQFF; DNA: TGTGCCAGCGCGGGGGTTAGCTCCTACAATGAGCAGTTCTTC
J: TRBJ2-7; D: TRBD1; V: TRBV19; size: -; CDR3: CASSAGTGSREYF; DNA: TGTGCCAGTAGCGCGGGGACAGGGAGTAGGGAGTACTTC
J: TRBJ1-2; D: TRBD1; V: TRBV7-9; size: -; CDR3: CASSSLDRGDGYTF; DNA: TGTGCCAGCAGCTCGCTGGACAGGGGTGATGGCTACACCTTC
J: TRBJ2-1; D: -; V: TRBV4-1; size: -; CDR3: CASSQVGGLRYNEQFF; DNA: TGCGCCAGCAGCCAAGTAGGGGGATTAAGATACAATGAGCAGTTCTTC
J: TRBJ2-5; D: -; V: TRBV12-2; size: -; CDR3: CASRLCLVGTSGVQRTQETQYF; DNA: TGTGCAAGTCGCTTATGTTTGGTCGGGACTAGCGGGGTTCAGAGGACCCAAGAGACCCAGTACTTC
J: TRBJ1-1; D: TRBD1; V: TRBV19; size: once; CDR3: CASSMLRGWTGNTEAFF; DNA: TGTGCCAGTAGTATGTTAAGAGGATGGACAGGGAACACTGAAGCTTTCTTT
J: TRBJ1-2; D: -; V: TRBV7-9; size: -; CDR3: CASSAAGLYGYTF; DNA: TGTGCCAGCAGCGCCGCGGGCCTGTATGGCTACACCTTC
J: TRBJ2-3; D: TRBD1; V: TRBV7-8; size: -; CDR3: CASSDHRGRITDTQYF; DNA: TGTGCCAGCAGCGATCACAGGGGGCGGATCACAGATACGCAGTATTTT
J: TRBJ1-1; D: -; V: TRBV3-1/TRBV3-2; size: -; CDR3: CASSQGGPAGTEAFF; DNA: TGTGCCAGCAGCCAAGGTGGCCCGGCAGGAACTGAAGCTTTCTTT
J: TRBJ1-2; D: -; V: TRBV29-1; size: once; CDR3: CSVDRGIYGYTF; DNA: TGCAGCGTTGACCGAGGGATCTATGGCTACACCTTC
J: TRBJ1-6; D: -; V: TRBV7-2; size: -; CDR3: CASSFRDQGHSPLHF; DNA: TGTGCCAGCAGCTTCCGGGATCAAGGACATTCACCCCTCCACTTT
J: TRBJ1-2; D: TRBD1; V: TRBV27; size: -; CDR3: CASSFGNRGDNYGYTF; DNA: TGTGCCAGCAGTTTCGGTAACAGGGGCGATAACTATGGCTACACCTTC
J: TRBJ1-3; D: TRBD1; V: TRBV6-2/TRBV6-3; size: once; CDR3: CASSWTGGPRSSGNTIYF; DNA: TGTGCCAGCAGTTGGACAGGGGGCCCTCGCTCCTCTGGAAACACCATATATTTT
J: TRBJ2-1; D: TRBD2; V: TRBV29-1; size: -; CDR3: CSVQRDSGNEQFF; DNA: TGCAGCGTGCAGCGGGACTCCGGCAATGAGCAGTTCTTC
J: TRBJ2-1; D: TRBD2; V: TRBV6-4; size: -; CDR3: CASSDGSRSSGYNEQFF; DNA: TGTGCCAGCAGTGACGGTAGTAGGTCTAGCGGATACAATGAGCAGTTCTTC
J: TRBJ2-1; D: TRBD1; V: TRBV10-1; size: -; CDR3: CASSESGQGAYNEQFF; DNA: TGCGCCAGCAGTGAGTCAGGACAGGGGGCTTACAATGAGCAGTTCTTC
J: TRBJ2-3; D: TRBD1; V: TRBV27; size: -; CDR3: CASSLGRGTDTQYF; DNA: TGTGCCAGCAGTTTAGGCAGGGGGACAGATACGCAGTATTTT
J: TRBJ1-5; D: TRBD1; V: TRBV19; size: -; CDR3: CASNPRTGINQPQHF; DNA: TGTGCCAGTAACCCCCGGACAGGGATAAATCAGCCCCAGCATTTT
J: TRBJ2-7; D: TRBD1; V: TRBV28; size: -; CDR3: CASGAGQGLNEQYF; DNA: TGTGCCAGCGGGGCGGGACAGGGTCTTAACGAGCAGTACTTC
J: TRBJ2-3; D: TRBD2; V: TRBV4-3; size: -; CDR3: CASSQELAAGGNTDTQYF; DNA: TGCGCCAGCAGCCAAGAGTTGGCAGCGGGGGGGAACACAGATACGCAGTATTTT
J: TRBJ1-1; D: -; V: TRBV3-1/TRBV3-2; size: -; CDR3: CASSQAGLGPEAFF; DNA: TGTGCCAGCAGCCAAGCAGGATTAGGCCCTGAAGCTTTCTTT
J: TRBJ2-2; D: -; V: TRBV25-1; size: -; CDR3: CASSRLEPTGELFF; DNA: TGTGCCAGCAGCCGACTAGAACCCACCGGGGAGCTGTTTTTT
J: TRBJ1-3; D: TRBD1; V: TRBV9; size: -; CDR3: CASSVMVGGVGNTIYF; DNA: TGTGCCAGCAGCGTGATGGTAGGGGGCGTAGGAAACACCATATATTTT
J: TRBJ1-1; D: -; V: TRBV12-3/TRBV12-4; size: -; CDR3: CASSSGQSEAFF; DNA: TGTGCCAGCAGCTCAGGACAGTCCGAAGCTTTCTTT
J: TRBJ1-2; D: -; V: TRBV5-6; size: -; CDR3: CASSLALGANYGYTF; DNA: TGTGCCAGCAGCTTGGCCTTAGGGGCCAACTATGGCTACACCTTC
J: TRBJ1-6; D: -; V: TRBV4-1; size: -; CDR3: CASSQDPQPYSPLHF; DNA: TGCGCCAGCAGCCAAGACCCACAGCCGTATTCACCCCTCCACTTT
J: TRBJ2-5; D: -; V: TRBV19; size: -; CDR3: CASSWGEETQYF; DNA: TGTGCCAGTAGTTGGGGGGAGGAGACCCAGTACTTC
J: TRBJ2-1; D: TRBD2; V: TRBV6-5; size: once; CDR3: CASTTTSIYNEQFF; DNA: TGTGCCAGCACTACGACTAGCATCTACAATGAGCAGTTCTTC
J: TRBJ2-7; D: -; V: TRBV9; size: -; CDR3: CASSVAEGYEQYF; DNA: TGTGCCAGCAGCGTAGCTGAGGGCTACGAGCAGTACTTC
J: TRBJ2-7; D: -; V: TRBV10-1; size: -; CDR3: CASSPGGVTYEQYF; DNA: TGCGCCAGCAGCCCAGGAGGGGTAACCTACGAGCAGTACTTC
J: TRBJ1-1; D: TRBD1; V: TRBV6-5; size: -; CDR3: CASSYIDRVNTEAFF; DNA: TGTGCCAGCAGTTATATAGACAGGGTGAACACTGAAGCTTTCTTT
J: TRBJ1-2; D: TRBD1; V: TRBV14; size: -; CDR3: CASSQDLRTGGYGYTF; DNA: TGTGCCAGCAGCCAAGATCTCCGGACAGGGGGCTATGGCTACACCTTC
J: TRBJ2-2; D: -; V: TRBV6-4; size: -; CDR3: CASTKHRDTNTGELFF; DNA: TGTGCCAGCACCAAGCACCGGGACACTAACACCGGGGAGCTGTTTTTT
J: TRBJ1-5; D: -; V: TRBV19; size: -; CDR3: CASSGAQGFQPQHF; DNA: TGTGCCAGTAGTGGAGCTCAGGGGTTTCAGCCCCAGCATTTT
J: TRBJ2-7; D: TRBD2; V: TRBV6-2/TRBV6-3; size: -; CDR3: CASSRDYLYEQYF; DNA: TGTGCCAGCAGCCGGGACTATCTCTACGAGCAGTACTTC
J: TRBJ1-1; D: TRBD1; V: TRBV27; size: once; CDR3: CASSRPDRVTEAFF; DNA: TGTGCCAGTTCTCGCCCGGACAGGGTGACTGAAGCTTTCTTT
J: TRBJ2-2; D: TRBD1; V: TRBV15; size: -; CDR3: CATSPDRGGTGELFF; DNA: TGTGCCACCAGTCCAGACAGGGGTGGCACCGGGGAGCTGTTTTTT
J: TRBJ1-6; D: -; V: TRBV2; size: -; CDR3: CASSLGGGAPLHF; DNA: TGTGCCAGCAGTCTCGGGGGGGGAGCACCCCTCCACTTT
J: TRBJ2-7; D: -; V: TRBV19; size: -; CDR3: CASSNGRPRDTNYEQYF; DNA: TGTGCCAGTAGTAATGGGCGTCCCCGGGACACTAACTACGAGCAGTACTTC
J: TRBJ2-7; D: TRBD1; V: TRBV27; size: once; CDR3: CASSLRGQGAFEQYF; DNA: TGTGCCAGCAGTCTCCGCGGACAGGGGGCGTTCGAGCAGTACTTC
J: TRBJ2-2; D: -; V: TRBV6-4; size: -; CDR3: CASSDLQGGTGELFF; DNA: TGTGCCAGCAGTGATCTCCAGGGAGGCACCGGGGAGCTGTTTTTT
J: TRBJ2-1; D: TRBD1; V: TRBV5-1; size: -; CDR3: CASSLGQGRYEQFF; DNA: TGCGCCAGCAGCTTAGGACAGGGGAGGTATGAGCAGTTCTTC
J: TRBJ2-7; D: TRBD1; V: TRBV10-3; size: few; CDR3: CAIRNSGQGYEQYF; DNA: TGTGCCATCAGGAATTCGGGACAGGGCTACGAGCAGTACTTC
J: TRBJ1-2; D: -; V: TRBV5-8; size: -; CDR3: CASSPRGGSGYTF; DNA: TGTGCCAGCAGCCCACGGGGGGGCTCGGGCTACACCTTC
J: TRBJ1-1; D: -; V: TRBV6-2/TRBV6-3; size: -; CDR3: CASSRQVNTEAFF; DNA: TGTGCCAGCAGCCGACAGGTTAACACTGAAGCTTTCTTT
J: TRBJ2-7; D: TRBD1; V: TRBV7-6; size: -; CDR3: CASSFGDRVVDEQYF; DNA: TGTGCCAGCAGCTTTGGAGACAGGGTGGTCGACGAGCAGTACTTC
J: TRBJ2-7; D: TRBD1; V: TRBV9; size: -; CDR3: CASSVEGDRPYEQYF; DNA: TGTGCCAGCAGCGTAGAGGGGGACAGACCCTACGAGCAGTACTTC
J: TRBJ2-7; D: -; V: TRBV2; size: -; CDR3: CASSGQSTLSYEQYF; DNA: TGTGCCAGCAGTGGACAAAGCACCCTTTCCTACGAGCAGTACTTC
J: TRBJ1-5; D: -; V: TRBV6-4; size: -; CDR3: CASSASLNQPQHF; DNA: TGTGCCAGCAGTGCTAGCTTGAATCAGCCCCAGCATTTT
J: TRBJ1-6; D: TRBD1; V: TRBV9; size: -; CDR3: CASSVGQGGSPLHF; DNA: TGTGCCAGCAGCGTTGGACAGGGTGGGTCACCCCTCCACTTT
J: TRBJ2-1; D: TRBD2; V: TRBV2; size: -; CDR3: CASSDGTTGYHEQFF; DNA: TGTGCCAGCAGTGATGGGACTACCGGTTATCATGAGCAGTTCTTC
J: TRBJ1-6; D: -; V: TRBV21-1; size: -; CDR3: CASSKGRGSRIGPLHF; DNA: TGTGCCAGCAGCAAAGGCAGGGGTAGCCGAATCGGACCCCTCCACTTT
J: TRBJ2-5; D: TRBD2; V: TRBV19; size: -; CDR3: CASSTSVAGVGETQYF; DNA: TGTGCCAGTAGTACGAGCGTAGCGGGGGTCGGAGAGACCCAGTACTTC
J: TRBJ2-5; D: TRBD1; V: TRBV24-1; size: -; CDR3: CATSDLGVRDRETQYF; DNA: TGTGCCACCAGTGATTTGGGGGTCCGGGACAGAGAGACCCAGTACTTC
J: TRBJ1-1; D: -; V: TRBV2; size: -; CDR3: CASRSTANTEAFF; DNA: TGTGCCAGCAGAAGTACAGCTAACACTGAAGCTTTCTTT
J: TRBJ1-1; D: -; V: TRBV3-1/TRBV3-2; size: -; CDR3: CASSRGGDLNTEAFF; DNA: TGTGCCAGCAGCCGGGGCGGAGACTTGAACACTGAAGCTTTCTTT
J: TRBJ1-2; D: -; V: TRBV5-6; size: once; CDR3: CASSQRGGNYGYTF; DNA: TGTGCCAGCAGCCAGAGGGGGGGGAACTATGGCTACACCTTC
J: TRBJ1-2; D: -; V: TRBV7-2; size: -; CDR3: CASSSSRGLGYGYTF; DNA: TGTGCCAGCAGCTCTTCCCGGGGACTCGGCTATGGCTACACCTTC